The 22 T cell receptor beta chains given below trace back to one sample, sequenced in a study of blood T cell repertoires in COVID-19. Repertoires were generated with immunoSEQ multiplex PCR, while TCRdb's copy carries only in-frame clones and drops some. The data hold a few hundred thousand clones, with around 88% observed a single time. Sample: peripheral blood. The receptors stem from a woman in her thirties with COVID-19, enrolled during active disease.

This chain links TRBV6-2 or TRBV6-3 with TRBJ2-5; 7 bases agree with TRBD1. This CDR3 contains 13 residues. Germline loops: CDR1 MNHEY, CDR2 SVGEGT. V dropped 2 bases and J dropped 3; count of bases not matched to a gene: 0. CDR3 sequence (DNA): TGTGCCAGCAGTTACGACAGGGAAGAGACCCAGTACTTC. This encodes CASSYDREETQYF.

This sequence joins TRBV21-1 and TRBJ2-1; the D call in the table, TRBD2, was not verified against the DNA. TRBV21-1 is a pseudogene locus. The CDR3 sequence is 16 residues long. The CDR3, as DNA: TGTGCCAGCAGCATTAATAACAGCCGGGGGGGCAATGAGCAGTTCTTC. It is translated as CASSINNSRGGNEQFF.

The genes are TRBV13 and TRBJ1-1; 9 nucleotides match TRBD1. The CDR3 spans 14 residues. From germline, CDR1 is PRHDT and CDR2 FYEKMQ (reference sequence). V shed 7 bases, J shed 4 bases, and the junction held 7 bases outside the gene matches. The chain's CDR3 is CASTTGGAGTEAFF. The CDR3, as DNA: TGTGCCAGCACCACAGGGGGCGCCGGCACTGAAGCTTTCTTT. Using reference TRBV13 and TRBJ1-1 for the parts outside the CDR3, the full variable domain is AAGVIQSPRHLIKEKRETATLKCYPIPRHDTVYWYQQGPGQDPQFLISFYEKMQSDKGSIPDRFSAQQFSDYHSELNMSSLELGDSALYFCASTTGGAGTEAFFGQGTRLTVV.

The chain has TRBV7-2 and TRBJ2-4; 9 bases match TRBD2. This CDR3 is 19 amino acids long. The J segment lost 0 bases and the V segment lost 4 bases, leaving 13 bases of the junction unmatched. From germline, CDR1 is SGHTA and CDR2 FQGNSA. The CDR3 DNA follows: TGTGCCAGCAGCTCCAGCGGGACTAGCATGAGACAAGCCAAAAACATTCAGTACTTC. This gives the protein CASSSSGTSMRQAKNIQYF.

The DNA of the CDR3 is TGTGCCAGCAGCCTACAGTATCTTAATGAAAAACTGTTTTTT. Translation gives CASSLQYLNEKLFF. The chain has TRBV4-2 and TRBJ1-4; D ambiguous. The CDR3 sequence is 14 residues long. Trimming left V 4 bases short and J 4 bases short, with 10 bases between. Germline CDR1 reads LGHNA; CDR2 reads YNFKEQ.

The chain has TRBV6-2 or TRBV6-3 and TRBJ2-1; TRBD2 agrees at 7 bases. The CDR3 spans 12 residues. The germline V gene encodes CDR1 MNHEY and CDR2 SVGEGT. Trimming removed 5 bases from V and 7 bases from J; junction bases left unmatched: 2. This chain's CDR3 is CASSGLDNEQFF. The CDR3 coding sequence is TGTGCCAGCAGTGGACTAGATAATGAGCAGTTCTTC.

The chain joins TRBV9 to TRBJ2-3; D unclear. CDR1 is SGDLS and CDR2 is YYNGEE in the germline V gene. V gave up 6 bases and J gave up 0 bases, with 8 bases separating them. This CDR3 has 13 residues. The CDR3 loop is CASNYISTDTQYF. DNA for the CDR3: TGTGCCAGCAACTATATTAGCACAGATACGCAGTATTTT.

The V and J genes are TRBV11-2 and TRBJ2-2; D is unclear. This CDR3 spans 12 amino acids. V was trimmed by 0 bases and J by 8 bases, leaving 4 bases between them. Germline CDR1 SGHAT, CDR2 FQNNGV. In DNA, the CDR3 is TGTGCCAGCAGCTTAGACCGGGGGGAGCTGTTTTTT. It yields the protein CASSLDRGELFF.

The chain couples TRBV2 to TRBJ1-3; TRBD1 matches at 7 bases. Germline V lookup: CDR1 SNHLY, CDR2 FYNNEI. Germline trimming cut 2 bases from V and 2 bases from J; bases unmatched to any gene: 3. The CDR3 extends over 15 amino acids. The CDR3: CASSERDRPGNTIYF. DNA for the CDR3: TGTGCCAGCAGTGAAAGGGACAGACCTGGAAACACCATATATTTT.

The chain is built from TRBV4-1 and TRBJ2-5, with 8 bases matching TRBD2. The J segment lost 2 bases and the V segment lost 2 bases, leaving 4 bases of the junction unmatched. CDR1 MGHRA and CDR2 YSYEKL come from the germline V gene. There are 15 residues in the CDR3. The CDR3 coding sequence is TGCGCCAGCAGCCAACCCGAGCGGGAGCAAGAGACCCAGTACTTC. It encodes CASSQPEREQETQYF.

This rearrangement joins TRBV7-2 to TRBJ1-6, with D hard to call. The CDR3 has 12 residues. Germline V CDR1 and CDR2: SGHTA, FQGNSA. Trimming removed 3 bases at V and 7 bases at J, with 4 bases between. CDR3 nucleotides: TGTGCCAGCAGCTTTTTAAATTCACCCCTCCACTTT. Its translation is CASSFLNSPLHF.

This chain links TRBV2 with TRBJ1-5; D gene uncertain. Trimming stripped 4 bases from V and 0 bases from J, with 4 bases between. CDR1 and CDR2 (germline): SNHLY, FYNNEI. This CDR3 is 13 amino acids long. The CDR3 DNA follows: TGTGCCAGCAGTGTATATAGCAATCAGCCCCAGCATTTT. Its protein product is CASSVYSNQPQHF.

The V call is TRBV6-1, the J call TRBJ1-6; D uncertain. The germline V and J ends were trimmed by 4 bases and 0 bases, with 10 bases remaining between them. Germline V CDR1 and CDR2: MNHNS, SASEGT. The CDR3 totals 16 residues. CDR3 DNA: TGTGCCAGCAGTGGTCATGGGAGCTCCTATAATTCACCCCTCCACTTT. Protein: CASSGHGSSYNSPLHF.

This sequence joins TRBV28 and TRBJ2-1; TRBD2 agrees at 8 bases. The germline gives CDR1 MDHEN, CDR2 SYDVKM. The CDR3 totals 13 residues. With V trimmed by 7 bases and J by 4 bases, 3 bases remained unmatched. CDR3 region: CASTQRGYNEQFF. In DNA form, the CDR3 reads TGTGCCAGCACCCAGCGGGGGTACAATGAGCAGTTCTTC.

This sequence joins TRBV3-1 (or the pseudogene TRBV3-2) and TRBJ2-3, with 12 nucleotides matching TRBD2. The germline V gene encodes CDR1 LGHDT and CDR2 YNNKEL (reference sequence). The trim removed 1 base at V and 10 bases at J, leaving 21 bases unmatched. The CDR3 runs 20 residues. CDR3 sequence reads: CASSQARLAGAYGGQVAQYF. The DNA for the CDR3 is TGTGCCAGCAGCCAAGCCCGACTAGCGGGGGCCTATGGGGGTCAGGTGGCGCAGTATTTT.

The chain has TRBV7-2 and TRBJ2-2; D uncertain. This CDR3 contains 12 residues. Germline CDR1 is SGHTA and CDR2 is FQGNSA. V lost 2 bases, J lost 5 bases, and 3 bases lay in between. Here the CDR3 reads CASSLYTGELFF. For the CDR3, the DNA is TGTGCCAGCAGCTTATATACCGGGGAGCTGTTTTTT.

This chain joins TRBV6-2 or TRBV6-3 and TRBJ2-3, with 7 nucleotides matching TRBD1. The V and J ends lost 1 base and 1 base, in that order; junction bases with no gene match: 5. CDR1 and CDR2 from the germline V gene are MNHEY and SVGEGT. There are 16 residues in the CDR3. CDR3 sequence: CASSYYRGAGTDTQYF. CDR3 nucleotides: TGTGCCAGCAGTTACTACAGGGGCGCAGGCACAGATACGCAGTATTTT.

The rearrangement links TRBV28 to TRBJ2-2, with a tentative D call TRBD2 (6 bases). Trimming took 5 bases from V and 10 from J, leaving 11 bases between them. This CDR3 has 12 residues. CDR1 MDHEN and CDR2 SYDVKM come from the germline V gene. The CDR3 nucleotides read TGTGCCAGCAGTCTAGGAGGGCCGGAGCTGTTTTTT. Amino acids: CASSLGGPELFF.

In nucleotides, the CDR3 is TGTGCCAGCAGCGTGGGCGGCGGGGGCTTCTCCTACGAGCAGTACTTC. It is translated as CASSVGGGGFSYEQYF. The chain links TRBV9 to TRBJ2-7; perhaps TRBD2 as D (7 bases). Germline assignment: CDR1 SGDLS and CDR2 YYNGEE. V gave up 2 bases and J gave up 0 bases, with 15 bases separating them. The CDR3 totals 16 residues.

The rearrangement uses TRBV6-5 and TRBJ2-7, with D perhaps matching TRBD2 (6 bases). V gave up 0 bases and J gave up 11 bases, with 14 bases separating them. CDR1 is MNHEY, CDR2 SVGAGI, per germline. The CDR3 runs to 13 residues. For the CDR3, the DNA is TGTGCCAGCAGTTACTCCCCTATAGGGAGGAAGTACTTC. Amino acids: CASSYSPIGRKYF.

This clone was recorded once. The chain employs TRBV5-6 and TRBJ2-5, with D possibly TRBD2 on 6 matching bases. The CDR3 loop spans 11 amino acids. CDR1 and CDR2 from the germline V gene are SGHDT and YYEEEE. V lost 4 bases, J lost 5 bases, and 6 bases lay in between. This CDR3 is CASSRGETQYF. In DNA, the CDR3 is TGTGCCAGCAGCCGGGGGGAGACCCAGTACTTC.

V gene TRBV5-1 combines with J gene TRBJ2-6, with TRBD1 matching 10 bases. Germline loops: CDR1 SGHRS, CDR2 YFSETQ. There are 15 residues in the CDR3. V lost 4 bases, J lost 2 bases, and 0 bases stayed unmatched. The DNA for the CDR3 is TGCGCCAGCAGCGGGACAGGGGCTGGGGCCAACGTCCTGACTTTC. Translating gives CASSGTGAGANVLTF.